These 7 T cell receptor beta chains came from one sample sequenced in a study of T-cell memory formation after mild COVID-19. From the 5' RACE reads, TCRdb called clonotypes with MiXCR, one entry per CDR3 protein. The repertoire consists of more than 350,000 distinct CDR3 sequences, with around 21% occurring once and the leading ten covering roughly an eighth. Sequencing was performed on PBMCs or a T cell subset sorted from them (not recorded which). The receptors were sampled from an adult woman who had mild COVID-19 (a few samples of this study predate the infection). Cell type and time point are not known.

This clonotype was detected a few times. CDR3 residues: CASSQDPRSRVEQYF. The CDR3 DNA reads as TGCGCCAGCAGCCAAGATCCACGAAGCAGGGTGGAGCAGTACTTC. The chain couples TRBV4-1 to TRBJ2-7; perhaps TRBD1 as D (5 bases). This CDR3 spans 15 amino acids. Germline V CDR1 and CDR2: MGHRA, YSYEKL. V lost 0 bases to trimming and J lost 7 bases, with 16 bases between them.

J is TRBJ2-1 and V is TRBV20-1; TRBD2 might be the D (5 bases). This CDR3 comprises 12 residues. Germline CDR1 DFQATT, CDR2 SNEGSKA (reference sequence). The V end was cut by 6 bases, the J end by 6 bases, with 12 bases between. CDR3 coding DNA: TGCAGTGCCGAGGAGCGGAGCAATGAGCAGTTCTTC. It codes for CSAEERSNEQFF.

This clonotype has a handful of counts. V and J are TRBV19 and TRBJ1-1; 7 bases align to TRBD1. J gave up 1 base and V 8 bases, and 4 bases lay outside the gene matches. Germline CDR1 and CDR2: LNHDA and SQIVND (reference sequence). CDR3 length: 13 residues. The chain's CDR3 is CASQGQENTEAFF. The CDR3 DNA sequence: TGTGCCAGTCAAGGACAGGAGAACACTGAAGCTTTCTTT. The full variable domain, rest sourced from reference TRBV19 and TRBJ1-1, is DGGITQSPKYLFRKEGQNVTLSCEQNLNHDAMYWYRQDPGQGLRLIYYSQIVNDFQKGDIAEGYSVSREKKESFPLTVTSAQKNPTAFYLCASQGQENTEAFFGQGTRLTVV.

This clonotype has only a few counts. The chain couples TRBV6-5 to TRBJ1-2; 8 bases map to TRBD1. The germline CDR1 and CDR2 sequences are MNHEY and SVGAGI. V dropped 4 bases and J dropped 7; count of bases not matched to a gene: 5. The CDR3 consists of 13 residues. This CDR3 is CASSWHRGGGYTF. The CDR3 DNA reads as TGTGCCAGCAGTTGGCACAGGGGGGGTGGCTACACCTTC.

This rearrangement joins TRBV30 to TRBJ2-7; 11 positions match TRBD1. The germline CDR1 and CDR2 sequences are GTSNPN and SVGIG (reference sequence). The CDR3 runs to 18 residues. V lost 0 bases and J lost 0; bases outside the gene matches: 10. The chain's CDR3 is CAWSVFFGTGGISYEQYF. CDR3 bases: TGTGCCTGGAGTGTCTTCTTCGGGACAGGGGGTATCTCCTACGAGCAGTACTTC.

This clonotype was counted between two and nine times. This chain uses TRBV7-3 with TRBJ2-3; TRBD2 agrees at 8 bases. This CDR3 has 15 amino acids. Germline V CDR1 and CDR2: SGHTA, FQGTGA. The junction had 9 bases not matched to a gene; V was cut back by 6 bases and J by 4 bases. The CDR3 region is CASSPLGSGADTQYF. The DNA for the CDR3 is TGTGCCAGCAGTCCCCTGGGTAGCGGGGCAGATACGCAGTATTTT.

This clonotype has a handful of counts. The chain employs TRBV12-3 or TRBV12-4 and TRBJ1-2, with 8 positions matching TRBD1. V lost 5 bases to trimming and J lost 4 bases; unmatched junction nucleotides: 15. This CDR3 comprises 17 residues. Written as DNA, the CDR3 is TGTGCCAGCAGTCTCGACAGGGGACGATATAGTAGCTATGGCTACACCTTC. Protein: CASSLDRGRYSSYGYTF.